This T cell receptor (beta chain) was observed in a study of blood T cell repertoires in COVID-19. The V and J ends lost 5 bases and 8 bases, in that order; junction bases with no gene match: 9. Germline CDR1 MNHEY, CDR2 SVGAGI. There are 15 residues in the CDR3. The method was immunoSEQ multiplex PCR; TCRdb's version includes in-frame clones alone and lacks a portion of them. The repertoire holds about 23,000 clones, 75% to 85% seen once, with about 48% in the top ten. The receptor's source is a man in his 70s with acute or convalescent COVID-19. The chain links TRBV6-5 to TRBJ1-2; 12 bases map to TRBD1. The material sequenced was peripheral blood. The CDR3 loop reads CASSRGTGGGKGYTF. The CDR3 DNA sequence: TGTGCCAGCAGTAGGGGGACAGGGGGCGGAAAAGGCTACACCTTC.